This record covers a single T cell receptor (beta chain). Its target is unknown. This likely comes from a read error, as the CDR3 has no conserved phenylalanine or tryptophan at its end. The DNA is left out, because the CDR3 cannot be placed on it with certainty; the CDR3 is given as TCRdb lists it. Graves' hyperthyroidism qualified as stable when ophthalmopathy did not progress within 18 months. 15 amino acids form the CDR3, both terminal residues included. The germline V gene encodes CDR1 SEHNR and CDR2 FQNEAQ (reference sequence). This record belongs to a study of T cells in Graves' hyperthyroidism and ophthalmopathy. Broader study findings: Blood also contained most expanded thyroid clonotypes above 0.001.

What was amplified from RNA transcripts were TCR beta CDR3 regions. The TCR CDR3 was amplified in a first-round RT-PCR using the HTBI primer set. TCRdb passed the multiplex PCR reads through MiXCR, listing each CDR3 protein once. The table records fewer than 850,000 distinct CDR3 sequences, 15% to 20% of them present only once. The sample comprised blood. This receptor was obtained from a man in his fifties with Graves' hyperthyroidism. This chain links TRBV7-9 with TRBJ2-2; TRBD1, as called in the table, went unchecked against the DNA. The CDR3 sequence: CASSLQGQSTGERFV.